Listed below are T cell receptor beta chains from one sample, sequenced in a study of OX40 agonist ivuxolimab in advanced cancers. Method: immunoSEQ multiplex PCR; TCRdb's copy keeps in-frame clones and lacks some. The data hold approximately 86,000 clones, with 80% to 95% observed a single time. Sequencing used CD4+ or CD8+ T cells sorted from blood, obtained in a trial of the OX40 agonist ivuxolimab. The receptor source for this set is an adult with an advanced solid tumor such as melanoma, head and neck, liver or kidney cancer. CDR3s include the opening cysteine and the closing phenylalanine or tryptophan. D genes are given only for firm matches. Some rows mark clone size as missing; the rest say once, few, many or name a class of expanded clone.

CASSYEAGALGSTDTQYF	TGTGCCAGCAGTTACGAGGCGGGAGCCTTGGGTAGCACAGATACGCAGTATTTT	18	TRBJ2-3	TRBV6-7	TRBD2	-
CATCRQGSNEKLFF	TGTGCCACCTGCCGACAGGGGTCTAATGAAAAACTGTTTTTT	14	TRBJ1-4	TRBV28	TRBD1	-
CASSLFRTGGHGYTF	TGTGCCAGCAGTTTATTTAGGACAGGGGGACATGGCTACACCTTC	15	TRBJ1-2	TRBV28	TRBD1	-
CASSDTRASGTYNEQFF	TGTGCCAGCAGCGACACCAGGGCTAGCGGGACCTACAATGAGCAGTTCTTC	17	TRBJ2-1	TRBV11-2	TRBD2	-
CASNRGTMGEQFF	TGTGCCAGTAATAGAGGGACCATGGGTGAGCAGTTCTTC	13	TRBJ2-1	TRBV19	-	-
CASRPRTGGFYEQYF	TGTGCCAGCAGGCCTAGGACAGGGGGCTTCTACGAGCAGTACTTC	15	TRBJ2-7	TRBV5-5	TRBD1	once
CASSQGWLTNEKLFF	TGCGCCAGCAGCCAAGGTTGGCTAACTAATGAAAAACTGTTTTTT	15	TRBJ1-4	TRBV4-3	-	-
CASSLALAGSTDTQYF	TGTGCCAGCAGCTTGGCACTAGCGGGATCCACAGATACGCAGTATTTT	16	TRBJ2-3	TRBV5-4	TRBD2	-
CASSQTGTGPEKLFF	TGTGCCAGCAGCCAAACCGGGACAGGACCAGAAAAACTGTTTTTT	15	TRBJ1-4	TRBV7-2	TRBD1	few
CASKLVFGATNEKLFF	TGTGCCAGCAAATTAGTTTTTGGGGCAACTAATGAAAAACTGTTTTTT	16	TRBJ1-4	TRBV28	-	once